These 5 T cell receptor beta chains share one sample of origin, sequenced in a study of shared T cell receptors in the human thymus (dated by TCRdb to the early 2020s). The library was prepared using the immunoSEQ multiplex PCR assay. TCRdb obtained this table from immuneACCESS and retained in-frame rearrangements with V and J assigned. These tables miss some clones; where compared with another copy, unresolved V genes account for less than half of the shortfall, and the remainder is unexplained. This sample lists about 710,000 clones; about 90% were detected once. 0.0094% of the sample belongs to the ten largest clones. This sample was shared with a second study, whose subject was human thymus T cells.

The sequencing sample was made of thymocytes. These receptors were obtained from a boy less than two years old with a congenital heart defect. Donor details come from another sample of the same person, matched by shared clones.

This rearrangement joins TRBV10-3 to TRBJ2-5; weak D call: TRBD2 (5 bases). V gave up 3 bases and J gave up 9 bases, with 14 bases separating them. CDR3 length: 13 residues. The germline CDR1 and CDR2 sequences are ENHRY and SYGVKD. As DNA, the CDR3 is TGTGCCATCAGTGAAAACCCCCCGAGGGCCCAGTACTTC. This gives the protein CAISENPPRAQYF.

V gene TRBV7-9 combines with J gene TRBJ1-1, with 12 bases aligning to TRBD1. The junction had 12 bases not matched to a gene; V was cut back by 5 bases and J by 5 bases. This CDR3 has 17 residues. In germline, CDR1 is SEHNR, CDR2 FQNEAQ (reference sequence). The CDR3 is CASSLVGQGAWRTEAFF. Here the CDR3 DNA reads TGTGCCAGCAGCCTGGTGGGACAGGGGGCGTGGCGGACTGAAGCTTTCTTT.

The chain is built from TRBV5-6 and TRBJ2-7; a possible D gene is TRBD1 (6 bases). The V end was cut by 3 bases, the J end by 6 bases, with 13 bases between. The CDR3 has 13 residues. Germline assignment: CDR1 SGHDT and CDR2 YYEEEE. The CDR3 DNA is TGTGCCAGCAGCTCGCCCTCCAGGGGCGAGCAGTACTTC. As protein: CASSSPSRGEQYF.

A single count supports this clone. V is TRBV7-2 and J is TRBJ1-5; 8 nucleotides line up with TRBD1. V shed 2 bases and J 4 bases; nucleotides not matched to a gene: 4. Germline CDR1 and CDR2: SGHTA and FQGNSA. The CDR3 spans 15 residues. The CDR3 DNA reads as TGTGCCAGCAGCTTACGGGACAGGACGAATCAGCCCCAGCATTTT. Its protein is CASSLRDRTNQPQHF.

V and J are TRBV5-5 and TRBJ1-5; D may be TRBD1 (5 bases). The CDR3 runs 16 residues. Per germline, CDR1 SGHKS and CDR2 YYEKEE (reference sequence). Trimming stripped 4 bases from V and 0 bases from J, with 14 bases between. The DNA for the CDR3 is TGTGCCAGCAGCCAAACAGGAAATTATAGCAATCAGCCCCAGCATTTT. This gives the protein CASSQTGNYSNQPQHF.